The rows below give T cell receptor beta chains drawn from one sample of a study of shared clonotypes between healthy human individuals. Assay: immunoSEQ multiplex PCR; the TCRdb copy retains only in-frame clones and omits some. The profile shows roughly 1,500,000 clones, 98% to 99% of them singletons. The source material was naive CD4+ T cells sorted from blood. The receptors shown here come from a man aged 25 to 40 in good health. Each CDR3 is given with its conserved first and last residue. The order of the fields is V gene, J gene, D gene, CDR3 DNA, CDR3 protein. The D gene is left open where the match is weak.

TRBV7-2	TRBJ2-7	-	TGTGCCAGCAGCTTAGCTCAGGGCTCAACCAACTACGAGCAGTACTTC	CASSLAQGSTNYEQYF
TRBV5-1	TRBJ2-5	TRBD1	TGCGCCAGCAGCACCAATAGACAGGGCTGGGAGACCCAGTACTTC	CASSTNRQGWETQYF
TRBV7-7	TRBJ2-2	-	TGTGCTAGCAGCTTTAGCCTAGCGACCGGGGAGCTGTTTTTT	CASSFSLATGELFF
TRBV7-3	TRBJ1-1	-	TGTGCCAGCAGCTTAAGCGGGAACACTGAAGCTTTCTTT	CASSLSGNTEAFF
TRBV6-5	TRBJ2-2	TRBD1	TGTGCCATTCGACAGGGGGCAATCTCCGGGGAGCTGTTTTTT	CAIRQGAISGELFF
TRBV9	TRBJ2-6	-	TGTGCCAGCAGCGTAGGGTCTCTTACAGAATACTCTGGGGCCAACGTCCTGACTTTC	CASSVGSLTEYSGANVLTF
TRBV7-3	TRBJ2-5	-	TGTGCCAGCAGCACGGGAAACCAAGAGACCCAGTACTTC	CASSTGNQETQYF
TRBV4-1	TRBJ2-7	-	TGCGCCAGCAGCCAAGTCCTGACAGGCTATAGCTACGAGCAGTACTTC	CASSQVLTGYSYEQYF
TRBV5-5	TRBJ2-7	-	TGTGCCAGCAGCCCGACTTACGAGCAGTACTTC	CASSPTYEQYF
TRBV7-3	TRBJ1-2	TRBD1	TGTGCCAGCAGCCGGACGGCCAGGGGGAACTATGGCTACACCTTC	CASSRTARGNYGYTF
TRBV28	TRBJ2-7	TRBD2	TGTGCCAGCAGTTTAGGACTAGCGGGAGCCGAGCAGTACTTC	CASSLGLAGAEQYF
TRBV18	TRBJ1-4	-	TGTGCCAGCTCACCACCCTCGAGAAGGGATGAAAAACTGTTTTTT	CASSPPSRRDEKLFF
TRBV14	TRBJ2-7	TRBD2	TGTGCCAGCAGCCAAGATCTTAGCGGGAGCTACGAGCAGTACTTC	CASSQDLSGSYEQYF
TRBV18	TRBJ2-1	-	TGTGCCAGCTCACCACCGGCTGGGAGAGGTGAGACGGGGTCCAATGAGCAGTTCTTC	CASSPPAGRGETGSNEQFF
TRBV12-5	TRBJ2-1	-	TGTGCTAGTGGCCACAACTCCTACAATGAGCAGTTCTTC	CASGHNSYNEQFF
TRBV4-1	TRBJ2-1	TRBD2	TGCGCCAGCAGCCACCTAGCGGACTTCTCCTACAATGAGCAGTTCTTC	CASSHLADFSYNEQFF
TRBV5-1	TRBJ2-2	-	TGCGCCAGCAGTTTAAGACAGGGAGGGACCGGGGAGCTGTTTTTT	CASSLRQGGTGELFF
TRBV11-2	TRBJ2-3	-	TGTGCCACTGGGGCCGGCACTAGCACAGATACGCAGTATTTT	CATGAGTSTDTQYF
TRBV6-1	TRBJ1-2	-	TGTGCCAGCAGTGACAGGGCCCAACTCTATGGCTACACCTTC	CASSDRAQLYGYTF
TRBV7-2	TRBJ2-3	TRBD2	TGTGCCAGCAGCTTAGACCAGGCTAGCGGACGCACAGATACGCAGTATTTT	CASSLDQASGRTDTQYF
TRBV6-1	TRBJ2-7	-	TGTGCCAGCACCCAAATTTGGGGCGCGTACGAGCAGTACTTC	CASTQIWGAYEQYF
TRBV2	TRBJ1-5	TRBD1	TGTGCCAGCAGGTTGGACAGGGCTTTGTATAGCAATCAGCCCCAGCATTTT	CASRLDRALYSNQPQHF
TRBV7-2	TRBJ2-7	TRBD2	TGTGCCAGCAGCTTAGGTCTAGCGGGAGTCAACGAGCAGTACTTC	CASSLGLAGVNEQYF
TRBV28	TRBJ2-1	-	TGTGCCAGCAGTCCGAGACTGTATGAGCAGTTCTTC	CASSPRLYEQFF
TRBV7-9	TRBJ2-7	TRBD2	TGTGCCAGCAGCCCGCCTAGCGGCTACGAGCAGTACTTC	CASSPPSGYEQYF
TRBV7-9	TRBJ1-2	TRBD1	TGTGCCAGCAGCCTTAACCAGGGGGATGGCTACACCTTC	CASSLNQGDGYTF
TRBV5-1	TRBJ2-1	-	TGCGCCAGCACCCTGGGGGCGGGATTAGGAGATGAGCAGTTCTTC	CASTLGAGLGDEQFF
TRBV29-1	TRBJ2-5	TRBD1	TGCAGCGTTGAGCGGACAGGGGTAGAGACCCAGTACTTC	CSVERTGVETQYF
TRBV18	TRBJ2-1	-	TGTGCCAGCTCCCAGACACCTCCCCCTTACAATGAGCAGTTCTTC	CASSQTPPPYNEQFF
TRBV6-5	TRBJ2-7	-	TGTGCCAGCAGTTACTCGACGGGCCTATCCTACGAGCAGTACTTC	CASSYSTGLSYEQYF
TRBV29-1	TRBJ1-1	-	TGCAGCGCGGTCGACACTGAAGCTTTCTTT	CSAVDTEAFF
TRBV6-5	TRBJ2-1	-	TGTGCCAGCAGACGCCTCAATGAGCAGTTCTTC	CASRRLNEQFF
TRBV5-6	TRBJ1-2	-	TGTGCCAGCAGTCCACAGCTAGGCTATGGCTACACCTTC	CASSPQLGYGYTF
TRBV5-4	TRBJ1-4	-	TGTGCCAGCAGCACACAGGGTTGGACTAATGAAAAACTGTTTTTT	CASSTQGWTNEKLFF
TRBV7-3	TRBJ2-1	TRBD2	TGTGCCAGCAGCGGGGCTAGCGGGAGAAGTGAGCAGTTCTTC	CASSGASGRSEQFF
TRBV6-5	TRBJ1-2	-	TGTGCCAGCAGATCACAGGGTTTCGATGGCTACACCTTC	CASRSQGFDGYTF
TRBV30	TRBJ2-5	-	TGTGCCTGGAGAGGAGTCCCAGAGACCCAGTACTTC	CAWRGVPETQYF
TRBV7-2	TRBJ2-7	-	TGTGCCAGCAGCTTAGACAGCGCCTACGAGCAGTACTTC	CASSLDSAYEQYF
TRBV4-3	TRBJ2-7	TRBD2	TGCGCCAGCAGCCGGGAGGCGGGAGTGGGTGGCTCCGAGCAGTACTTC	CASSREAGVGGSEQYF
TRBV30	TRBJ2-2	-	TGTGCCTGGACAAAGTTCACCGGGGAGCTGTTTTTT	CAWTKFTGELFF